This entry features one T cell receptor (beta chain) sequence. What it binds is unknown. Time point given: late sampling 161 to 241 days after vaccination in a few convalescent patients. Treatment: roughly 10-day PBMC culture with coronavirus spike peptide pools or control peptides (ViraFEST assay). PBMCs were cultured at two million per well with roughly 9.7 IU/ml IL-2 and 10 ug/ml peptide pools. CDR1 and CDR2 from the germline V gene are SGHNT and YYREEE (reference sequence). This CDR3 comprises 18 residues. With 3 bases clipped from V and 7 bases from J, the junction kept 14 bases outside the gene matches. Cultured CD4+ T-cell DNA underwent Oncomine TCR Beta short-read sequencing. TCRdb passed the PCR reads through MiXCR, listing each CDR3 protein once. The sample has tens of thousands of distinct CDR3 sequences, 42% seen once; the top ten hold 9% to 10%. The source of the sample is a study of vaccination and CD4 T cells after COVID-19. Overall study context: Overlapping SARS-CoV-2, HCoV-NL63, HCoV-OC43 and HCoV-229E spike peptides stimulated the cells. Study-wide points: For convalescent patients, 304 of the 307 vaccine-specific clones analyzed were classified as spike mono-reactive. Reactive clonotype counts went from median 21 after infection to about 37 after vaccination, nonsignificantly.

This rearrangement joins TRBV5-4 to TRBJ2-1; TRBD2 matches at 12 bases. Sequenced material: CD4+ T cells from blood, cultured in vitro, taken about 7 months after SARS-CoV-2 vaccination. The TCR originated in a human donor who had recovered from COVID-19. The CDR3 nucleotides read TGTGCCAGCAGCTCCGGACTAGCGGGGACCCTACAGTGGAATGAGCAGTTCTTC. It translates to CASSSGLAGTLQWNEQFF. Complete variable domain (other parts from reference TRBV5-4 and TRBJ2-1): ETGVTQSPTHLIKTRGQQVTLRCSSQSGHNTVSWYQQALGQGPQFIFQYYREEENGRGNFPPRFSGLQFPNYSSELNVNALELDDSALYLCASSSGLAGTLQWNEQFFGPGTRLTVL.